The present TCR beta chain was sequenced within a study of radiotherapy plus CTLA-4 blockade in lung cancer. V shed 2 bases and J shed 0 bases, with 13 bases lying between them. In germline, CDR1 is SGHDT, CDR2 YYEEEE. The CDR3 spans 16 residues. Libraries were prepared by immunoSEQ multiplex PCR; TCRdb keeps only in-frame clonotypes and omits some of them. The data show about 59,000 clones, 60% to 80% seen once. The clonotype originates from a human donor with non-small cell lung cancer who had a complete response to radiotherapy plus ipilimumab. The sequencing here drew on peripheral blood, taken from a patient treated with radiotherapy plus ipilimumab. The rearrangement links TRBV5-6 to TRBJ2-3; D perhaps matches TRBD1 (6 bases). The DNA of the CDR3 is TGTGCCAGCAGCTTAAGGACAGAACCGAGCACAGATACGCAGTATTTT. This gives the protein CASSLRTEPSTDTQYF.